This T cell receptor beta chain was sequenced during a study of T cells in localized non-small cell lung cancer. This CDR3 contains 18 residues. The germline V gene has CDR1 ENHRY and CDR2 SYGVKD. V lost 3 bases to trimming and J lost 0 bases, with 15 bases between them. On this clone itself: The antigen is not known.

Clones were sequenced by immunoSEQ multiplex PCR, and TCRdb holds only the in-frame ones, with some missing. Altogether about 53,000 clones are present, around 80% being singletons, with the ten largest covering roughly 15%. Study-level points and caveats: Uninvolved adjacent lung showed peak T cell clonality, exceeding tumor. A median of roughly 50 of the top 100 tumor clones appeared in adjacent lung, which was paired and uninvolved.

The gene calls are TRBV10-3 and TRBJ2-6; TRBD2 might be the D (7 bases). The origin of this receptor is a man aged 35-75 years with stage III lung adenocarcinoma. Sequenced material: peripheral blood mononuclear cells, taken before any cancer treatment. The CDR3 sequence: CAISDRGDKSSGANVLTF. In nucleotides, the CDR3 is TGTGCCATCAGTGACCGGGGGGACAAGAGCTCTGGGGCCAACGTCCTGACTTTC.